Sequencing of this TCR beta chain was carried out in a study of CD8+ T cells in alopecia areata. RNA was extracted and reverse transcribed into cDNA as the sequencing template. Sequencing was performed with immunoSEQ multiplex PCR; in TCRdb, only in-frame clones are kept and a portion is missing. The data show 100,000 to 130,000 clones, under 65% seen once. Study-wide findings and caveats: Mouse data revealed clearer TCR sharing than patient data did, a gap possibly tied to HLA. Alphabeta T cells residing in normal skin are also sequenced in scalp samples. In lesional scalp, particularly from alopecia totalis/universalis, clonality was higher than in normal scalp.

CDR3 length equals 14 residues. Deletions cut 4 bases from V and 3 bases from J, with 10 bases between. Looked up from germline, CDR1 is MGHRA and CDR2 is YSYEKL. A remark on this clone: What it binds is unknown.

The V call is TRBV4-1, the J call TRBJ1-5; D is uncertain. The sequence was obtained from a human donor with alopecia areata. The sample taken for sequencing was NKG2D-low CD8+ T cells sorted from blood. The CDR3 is CASSPVGINQPQHF. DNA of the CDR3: TGCGCCAGCAGCCCTGTGGGCATCAATCAGCCCCAGCATTTT.